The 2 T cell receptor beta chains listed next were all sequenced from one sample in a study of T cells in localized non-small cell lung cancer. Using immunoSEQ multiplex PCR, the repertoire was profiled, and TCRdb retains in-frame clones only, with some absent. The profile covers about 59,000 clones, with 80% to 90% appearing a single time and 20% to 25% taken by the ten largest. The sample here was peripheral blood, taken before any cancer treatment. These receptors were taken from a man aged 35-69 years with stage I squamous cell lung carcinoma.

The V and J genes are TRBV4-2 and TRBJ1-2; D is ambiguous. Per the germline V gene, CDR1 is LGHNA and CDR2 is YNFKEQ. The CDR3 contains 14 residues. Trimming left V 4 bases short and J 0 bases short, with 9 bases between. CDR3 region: CASSLSPANYGYTF. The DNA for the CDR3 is TGTGCCAGCAGCCTAAGTCCAGCTAACTATGGCTACACCTTC.

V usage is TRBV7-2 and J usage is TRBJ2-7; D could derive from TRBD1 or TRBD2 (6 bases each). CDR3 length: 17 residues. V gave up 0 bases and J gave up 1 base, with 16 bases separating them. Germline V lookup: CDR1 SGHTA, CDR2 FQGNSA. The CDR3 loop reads CASSLASGGTQSYEQYF. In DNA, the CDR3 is TGTGCCAGCAGCTTAGCGTCTGGGGGGACACAATCCTACGAGCAGTACTTC.